The text below deals with one T cell receptor (beta chain). Its antigen is not identified. There are 18 residues in the CDR3. V lost 0 bases to trimming and J lost 1 base; unmatched junction nucleotides: 8. Per the germline V gene, CDR1 is SQVTM and CDR2 is ANQGSEA. This sample was included in a study of cytomegalovirus exposure and HLA in healthy donors. Study-wide results and caveats: Fewer N-insertions than the 666-donor mean were reportedly shown by an Asian-associated ancestry cluster in a later analysis. V- and J-gene trimming of TCR beta was linked (in a later analysis) to a missense DCLRE1C variant. Associated with cytomegalovirus, according to the listing, were 164 TCR beta chains.

It was with 60 Vbeta and 13 Jbeta primers that the PCR ran. Original data processing: As a later analysis found, there were 70 million to 80 million unique TCR beta chains, of which some 9.9 million were shared. Only in-frame clones appear in the TCRdb table, and some are missing; sequencing was by immunoSEQ multiplex PCR. The D gene and trimming were derived from the DNA, and the V and J assignments and clone size from that table. The table records about 110,000 clones, about 77% of them present only once. Input material: PBMCs. This chain connects TRBV29-1 to TRBJ2-1; 11 bases line up with TRBD2. This receptor was taken from a woman in her thirties in good health and CMV-seropositive. This CDR3 is CSVEDLGLAGPSYNEQFF. CDR3 DNA sequence: TGCAGCGTTGAAGATCTCGGACTAGCGGGCCCATCCTACAATGAGCAGTTCTTC.